Each of the 21 T cell receptor beta chains below was sequenced from the same sample in a study of blood T cell repertoires in COVID-19. The data were produced by immunoSEQ multiplex PCR, yet TCRdb's version contains in-frame clones alone and is incomplete. The sample has about 140,000 clones; over 60% are singletons. The sequencing input was peripheral blood. All receptors come from a woman of 80 years or more with active or convalescent COVID-19.

The chain links TRBV5-1 to TRBJ1-4, with a weak D call TRBD1 (6 bases). V was cut by 4 bases and J by 0 bases, with 10 bases left in between. The CDR3 sequence is 15 residues long. Per the germline V gene, CDR1 is SGHRS and CDR2 is YFSETQ. The CDR3: CASSGGQTTNEKLFF. CDR3 DNA sequence: TGCGCCAGCAGCGGAGGACAGACAACTAATGAAAAACTGTTTTTT.

The chain is built from TRBV11-2 and TRBJ2-3, with 9 bases that match TRBD2. V dropped 5 bases and J dropped 2; count of bases not matched to a gene: 5. The CDR3 consists of 15 residues. Germline CDR1 SGHAT, CDR2 FQNNGV. The CDR3 region is CASSPWTSATDTQYF. The DNA of the CDR3 is TGTGCCAGCAGCCCCTGGACTAGCGCCACAGATACGCAGTATTTT.

The V call is TRBV5-1, the J call TRBJ1-5; TRBD1 matches 8 bases. The CDR3 consists of 15 residues. The V segment lost 5 bases and the J segment 3 bases; nucleotides outside the gene matches: 7. Germline-derived CDR1 and CDR2 are SGHRS and YFSETQ. CDR3 in amino acids: CASSPGTGSNQPQHF. In DNA, the CDR3 is TGCGCCAGCAGTCCCGGGACAGGTTCCAATCAGCCCCAGCATTTT. Combining the CDR3 with reference TRBV5-1 and TRBJ1-5 gives the whole variable domain KAGVTQTPRYLIKTRGQQVTLSCSPISGHRSVSWYQQTPGQGLQFLFEYFSETQRNKGNFPGRFSGRQFSNSRSEMNVSTLELGDSALYLCASSPGTGSNQPQHFGDGTRLSIL.

V gene TRBV6-2 or TRBV6-3 combines with J gene TRBJ1-2; unclear D gene. The V gene lost 6 bases and the J gene lost 2 bases, with 19 bases spanning the gap. CDR3 length equals 16 residues. The germline gives CDR1 MNHEY, CDR2 SVGEGT. The CDR3 here is CASSDRRNARNYGYTF. The CDR3 nucleotides are TGTGCCAGCAGCGATAGACGGAATGCGCGGAACTATGGCTACACCTTC.

This clone was counted between two and nine times. This rearrangement joins TRBV13 to TRBJ1-3, with TRBD1 as a possible D gene (5 bases). The CDR3 runs to 14 residues. Germline values: CDR1 PRHDT, CDR2 FYEKMQ (reference sequence). The V end was cut by 2 bases, the J end by 2 bases, with 7 bases between. The CDR3 reads CASSLWGAGNTIYF. In nucleotides, the CDR3 is TGTGCCAGCAGCTTATGGGGGGCTGGAAACACCATATATTTT.

This clone was detected a few times. This chain connects TRBV5-1 to TRBJ1-2, with 8 bases matching TRBD1. This CDR3 comprises 13 residues. Germline-derived CDR1 and CDR2 are SGHRS and YFSETQ. V was clipped by 4 bases and J by 6 bases; unmatched bases: 5. CDR3: CASSAGGSDGYTF. For the CDR3, the DNA is TGCGCCAGCAGCGCAGGGGGCTCTGATGGCTACACCTTC.

The rearrangement uses TRBV29-1 and TRBJ1-2, with 8 bases lining up with TRBD1. The ends lost 4 bases at V and 2 bases at J; junction bases unmatched: 3. In germline, CDR1 is SQVTM, CDR2 ANQGSEA. The CDR3 extends over 13 amino acids. In nucleotides, the CDR3 is TGCAGCGTTGCGACAGGGGAAAACTATGGCTACACCTTC. This translates into CSVATGENYGYTF.

The rearrangement links TRBV7-2 to TRBJ1-3, with D perhaps TRBD1 (5 bases). Trimming left V 6 bases short and J 0 bases short, with 18 bases between. The CDR3 sequence is 17 residues long. CDR1 is SGHTA, CDR2 FQGNSA, per germline. Here the CDR3 DNA reads TGTGCCAGCAGTTCTGGTACGGGGGGTCTCTCTGGAAACACCATATATTTT. This encodes CASSSGTGGLSGNTIYF.

V and J are TRBV30 and TRBJ1-2; D possibly corresponds to TRBD1 (5 bases). In germline, CDR1 is GTSNPN, CDR2 SVGIG (reference sequence). The V end lost 0 bases, the J end lost 8 bases, and 10 bases lay between the germline ends. This CDR3 contains 12 residues. CDR3 loop: CAWSVSGDGYTF. The CDR3 DNA is TGTGCCTGGAGTGTTTCGGGGGACGGCTACACCTTC.

The chain employs TRBV9 and TRBJ1-2; 7 bases map to TRBD1. The germline V gene encodes CDR1 SGDLS and CDR2 YYNGEE. J was trimmed by 7 bases and V by 4 bases; bases with no gene match: 10. This CDR3 spans 14 amino acids. Written as DNA, the CDR3 is TGTGCCAGCAGCCCCATGGTAGGGGGCAGTGGCTACACCTTC. Amino acids: CASSPMVGGSGYTF.

This clone was counted many times. The gene calls are TRBV5-4 and TRBJ1-5; no clear D. The germline V gene has CDR1 SGHNT and CDR2 YYREEE (reference sequence). This CDR3 comprises 14 residues. Trimming cost V 0 bases and J 2 bases, with 6 bases left between them. CDR3 DNA sequence: TGTGCCAGCAGCTTGGCCGGTGGCAATCAGCCCCAGCATTTT. Translation: CASSLAGGNQPQHF.

This chain uses TRBV4-2 with TRBJ2-7; 7 positions agree with TRBD1. Trimming cost V 0 bases and J 6 bases; bases outside gene matches: 5. This CDR3 is 14 amino acids long. Germline values: CDR1 LGHNA, CDR2 YNFKEQ. This CDR3 reads CASSQEGQGVEQYF. The CDR3 DNA is TGTGCCAGCAGCCAAGAAGGGCAGGGGGTCGAGCAGTACTTC.

The gene calls are TRBV12-5 and TRBJ1-5; no definite D call. CDR3 size: 13 residues. V lost 4 bases, J lost 4 bases, and 8 bases lay in between. Germline V gene lookup returns CDR1 LGHNT and CDR2 FRNRAP. CDR3: CASGYSQNQPQHF. CDR3 bases: TGTGCTAGTGGTTACAGCCAGAATCAGCCCCAGCATTTT.

The chain has TRBV28 and TRBJ1-2; D unresolved. CDR1 and CDR2 (germline): MDHEN, SYDVKM. This CDR3 region has 15 residues. V was pared by 3 bases and J by 8 bases, with 19 bases between. This CDR3 is CASSLAGRLLLGYTF. The DNA for the CDR3 is TGTGCCAGCAGTTTGGCCGGGAGGTTGCTATTGGGCTACACCTTC.

The J gene is TRBJ1-2, the V gene TRBV7-2; 10 bases match TRBD1. This CDR3 has 15 amino acids. Trimming at V came to 1 base and at J to 3 bases, leaving 2 bases not matched to a gene. Germline CDR1 SGHTA, CDR2 FQGNSA. DNA of the CDR3: TGTGCCAGCAGCTTAGTTGACAGGGGGCACTATGGCTACACCTTC. The encoded protein is CASSLVDRGHYGYTF.

The rearrangement joins TRBV19 to TRBJ1-6; TRBD1 matches 8 bases. Trimming at V came to 5 bases and at J to 10 bases, leaving 7 bases not matched to a gene. Looked up from germline, CDR1 is LNHDA and CDR2 is SQIVND (reference sequence). This CDR3 has 14 residues. The CDR3 DNA sequence: TGTGCCAGTAGTGACAGGGGATATTGGTCACCCCTCCACTTT. It encodes CASSDRGYWSPLHF.

The gene calls are TRBV28 and TRBJ2-1; the match to TRBD2 covers 10 bases. CDR3 size: 16 residues. Trimming took 6 bases from V and 10 from J; bases not matched to a gene: 15. Looked up from germline, CDR1 is MDHEN and CDR2 is SYDVKM. Here the CDR3 reads CASRSSGGAGLREQFF. In DNA form, the CDR3 reads TGTGCCAGCAGGTCGAGCGGGGGGGCCGGTTTAAGGGAGCAGTTCTTC.

V gene TRBV29-1 combines with J gene TRBJ1-1; possible D gene TRBD1, 5 bases. From germline, CDR1 is SQVTM and CDR2 ANQGSEA. The CDR3 extends over 12 amino acids. V was trimmed by 7 bases and J by 8 bases, leaving 17 bases between them. CDR3 bases: TGCAGCGCCGCGGGCGGGGCCAGGGAAGCTTTCTTT. Protein: CSAAGGAREAFF.

This clone was counted only a few times. This rearrangement joins TRBV2 to TRBJ2-1; 8 bases fit TRBD1. J was trimmed by 3 bases and V by 2 bases; bases with no gene match: 15. Per germline, CDR1 SNHLY and CDR2 FYNNEI. This CDR3 comprises 19 residues. The CDR3 DNA is TGTGCCAGCAGTGAAAGGACTGGGACAGGAATCGGGGGCTACAATGAGCAGTTCTTC. Translated, it gives CASSERTGTGIGGYNEQFF.

This chain connects TRBV28 to TRBJ1-1, with TRBD1 matching 9 bases. The germline CDR1 and CDR2 sequences are MDHEN and SYDVKM. V gave up 5 bases and J gave up 6 bases; unmatched junction bases: 7. The CDR3 length is 14 residues. The CDR3 sequence: CASSLRDRDAEAFF. The CDR3, as DNA: TGTGCCAGCAGTCTCCGGGACAGGGACGCTGAAGCTTTCTTT.

The chain employs TRBV5-6 and TRBJ1-1; tentatively, D is TRBD1 (6 bases). The CDR3 sequence is 13 residues long. V lost 4 bases and J 9 bases, leaving 16 bases between the germline ends. Looked up from germline, CDR1 is SGHDT and CDR2 is YYEEEE. The CDR3 bases are TGTGCCAGCAGCCCCACAACAGGGTGGAAAGCTTTCTTT. Amino acids: CASSPTTGWKAFF.